This TCR beta chain was profiled in a study of robustness of blood B and T cell sequencing (dated by TCRdb to 2017 to 2018). Describing the broader study: The goal of the study was to figure out the amount of peripheral blood required to reliably characterize the TCRbeta and IgG repertoires of an individual. In each of the 10 or so independently drawn blood samples, TCRbeta and IgG repertoires were quantified. As technical replicates, two replicate TCRbeta cDNA libraries were made from one shared RNA pool taken from a single 10 ml draw.

Of note for this clonotype: What this receptor recognizes is not known. Base qualities were left out, and no much larger clone turns up one base away.

TCRbeta repertoires were measured from mRNA instead of genomic DNA, an approach that captures expressed receptors. Without any cell sorting, leukocytes from the buffy coat were collected into Trizol, and RNA was extracted using the Direct-zol RNA MiniPrep Plus kit. To separate plasma, buffy coat and red blood cells, the EDTA blood tubes were centrifuged right away at 4 degrees C. Beyond this particular receptor, the publication reports: Evidence of cross-contamination, likely resulting from batch processing, was observed in one pair of TCRbeta libraries, and the UMI-sequence pairs shared between the two libraries were removed. A full plateau was not reached by TCRbeta rarefaction curves, suggesting under-sequencing or many low-abundance clonotypes. No improvement in the overlap of rare TCRbeta clonotypes was observed when tubes were pooled, implying that much larger blood volumes would be needed for rare TCRbeta clonotypes to be captured. Combining 3 or 4 tubes (about 26-45 ml blood) brought coverage of the top 10,000 TCRbeta clonotypes close to saturation. Because EDTA tubes had to be fractionated immediately, the use of EDTA tubes in multi-site collections was limited. Across technical replicate libraries, about 95% of the top 10,000 TCRbeta clonotypes in one library were also found in the other. The 1,000 most abundant TCRbeta clonotypes from the pooled draws were found in every single 10 ml sample.

Library construction relied on PCR. Data came from an Illumina MiSeq. Synthesis of cDNA relied on SMARTScribe reverse transcriptase together with a 5' template-switch oligo that added a universal priming site. Each cDNA molecule was tagged by a 12-nucleotide random unique molecular identifier (UMI) carried on the template-switch oligo. During reverse transcription, TCRbeta transcripts were targeted by chain-specific reverse primers. Uracil DNA glycosylase treatment removed residual template-switch adapters, and cDNA was purified with a Qiagen MinElute kit. The first PCR ran for around 25 cycles with KAPA HiFi HotStart ReadyMix and step-out primers, divided among four 50 microliter reactions. Before further amplification, first-round PCR products were gel-purified. Illumina Nextera adapters were attached in a second PCR of roughly 8 cycles, and the libraries were then purified and pooled. The UMI barcode for each TCRbeta molecule was captured by a 50-nucleotide 5' read. The study's own analysis went as follows. Reads were grouped by UMI into consensus reads using the MIGEC toolkit. Forward and reverse consensus reads were merged with PEAR to produce final reads. Identical UMI-sequence pairs shared across libraries were treated as cross-sample contamination and removed by a custom decontamination script. MIGMAP, a wrapper around IgBLAST, was used for V(D)J assignment and CDR3 extraction. TCR clonotypes were defined by identical V gene, J gene and CDR3 amino acid sequence; CDR1 and CDR2 were not sequenced. The raw public data were reprocessed by TCRdb itself: fastp quality trimming at Q25, MiXCR clonotype calling, in-frame beta chains only. Entries that share a CDR3 protein sequence are merged under the most common genes and DNA. None of the V and J calls come from the authors' own analysis; TCRdb made them. This sample lists approximately 3,200 distinct CDR3 sequences; roughly 56% were detected once. 25% to 30% of the sample lies in the top ten.

The receptor was isolated from a human donor in good health. Sequencing was performed on peripheral blood.

The DNA sequence reads TGTGCCAGCAGCGGACCCTTAGCCGGCCACGAGCAGTACTTC. Protein translation: CASSGPLAGHEQYF. The V gene is TRBV7-6 and the J gene is TRBJ2-7, with no D gene named confidently. Trimming takes 5 bases from V and 5 bases from J, and the germline ends sit 16 bases apart. Spanning cysteine to phenylalanine, the CDR3 consists of 14 amino acids. Left in the record is the CDR3 DNA by itself, 42 bases read in frame from the first base. CDR1 and CDR2, per the germline V gene, are SGHVS and FNYEAQ.